This is a list of T cell receptor beta chains from one sample in a study of blood T cell repertoires in COVID-19. TCRdb keeps only in-frame clones here, not all; method: immunoSEQ multiplex PCR. The table includes about 58,000 clones, 80% to 90% detected once. Sequencing was done on a sample of peripheral blood. These receptors originate from a woman aged 70-85 years with active COVID-19. Each CDR3 is given with its conserved first and last residue. A D gene is named only where the DNA matches it firmly. Only some rows state a clone size, as once, few, many or a class for expanded clones.

v_call	j_call	d_call	clone_size	cdr3_nt	cdr3_aa
TRBV19	TRBJ1-2	TRBD1	.	TGTGCCAGTAGTATAGCCCGGGACAGGGGTAACTATGGCTACACCTTC	CASSIARDRGNYGYTF
TRBV3-1/TRBV3-2	TRBJ2-5	TRBD2	.	TGTGCCAGCAGCCGAGACACTAGCGGGATAGAGACCCAGTACTTC	CASSRDTSGIETQYF
TRBV30	TRBJ2-3	.	few	TGTGCCTGGAGTATAAGCACAGATACGCAGTATTTT	CAWSISTDTQYF
TRBV3-1/TRBV3-2	TRBJ2-5	.	few	TGTGCCAGCAGCCATTTCTCCGAAGGAGGAGAGACCCAGTACTTC	CASSHFSEGGETQYF
TRBV9	TRBJ1-3	TRBD1	.	TGTGCCAGCAGCGCATCCGGGACAGGGGGCGCCGGGTTCGGAAACACCATATATTTT	CASSASGTGGAGFGNTIYF
TRBV19	TRBJ2-7	TRBD1	.	TGTGCCAGTAGTACCCAGGACAGGGGGTTATACGAGCAGTACTTC	CASSTQDRGLYEQYF
TRBV4-2	TRBJ1-6	TRBD1	once	TGTGCCAGCAGCCAAGGACAGGACAGGGCATTACATTCACCCCTCCACTTT	CASSQGQDRALHSPLHF
TRBV7-3	TRBJ2-3	TRBD1	.	TGTGCCAGCAGCGCAGGGCCGCCGGGACAGAGCACAGATACGCAGTATTTT	CASSAGPPGQSTDTQYF
TRBV30	TRBJ1-6	.	.	TGTGCCTGGAGTCAATCTACCACCGGGGGGGGGCGGAATTCACCCCTCCACTTT	CAWSQSTTGGGRNSPLHF
TRBV27	TRBJ1-2	.	.	TGTGCCAGCAGTTGGGGGGTTAACTATGGCTACACCTTC	CASSWGVNYGYTF
TRBV24-1	TRBJ1-2	.	.	TGTGCCACCAGTGATTTAAGGGGGTTTAACTATGGCTACACCTTC	CATSDLRGFNYGYTF
TRBV13	TRBJ1-1	.	few	TGTGCCAGCAGCTTACGAGGGGACTTCGCCGCTGAAGCTTTCTTT	CASSLRGDFAAEAFF
TRBV5-1	TRBJ2-3	TRBD2	.	TGCGCCAGCAGCTTTGTGGCGGGAGTGGGTTCTAGCACAGATACGCAGTATTTT	CASSFVAGVGSSTDTQYF
TRBV7-8	TRBJ2-1	TRBD2	.	TGTGCCCTAGGGACTAGAAGATTTGGGCTTCGGCGGGAGACATACAATGAGCAGTTCTTC	CALGTRRFGLRRETYNEQFF
TRBV6-5	TRBJ1-1	.	.	TGTGCCAGCAGCCCCGGGGGGAAGGGGGACACTGAAGCTTTCTTT	CASSPGGKGDTEAFF
TRBV15	TRBJ1-2	.	many	TGTGCCACCAGCCGTCTGCGGGGGAACTATGGCTACACCTTC	CATSRLRGNYGYTF
TRBV27	TRBJ1-1	TRBD1	.	TGTGCCAGCACTACCGGGACAGGGATGAACACTGAAGCTTTCTTT	CASTTGTGMNTEAFF
TRBV10-1	TRBJ2-1	TRBD2	.	TGCGCCAGCAGTGAGTCTAGCGGGAGGGCCGTCGATGAGCAGTTCTTC	CASSESSGRAVDEQFF
TRBV14	TRBJ2-1	.	.	TGTGCCAGCAGCCAAGTTATGGGGGCCACGGGGAATGAGCAGTTCTTC	CASSQVMGATGNEQFF
TRBV19	TRBJ1-2	.	.	TGTGCCAGTAGAAAGTTGTCCGGGATCGTCTATGGCTACACCTTC	CASRKLSGIVYGYTF
TRBV11-2	TRBJ1-3	.	.	TGTGCCAGCAGCCAACAACCCTTCTCTGGAAACACCATATATTTT	CASSQQPFSGNTIYF
TRBV18	TRBJ2-2	.	.	TGTGCCAGCTCACCAATGACAGGAGAGAACACCGGGGAGCTGTTTTTT	CASSPMTGENTGELFF